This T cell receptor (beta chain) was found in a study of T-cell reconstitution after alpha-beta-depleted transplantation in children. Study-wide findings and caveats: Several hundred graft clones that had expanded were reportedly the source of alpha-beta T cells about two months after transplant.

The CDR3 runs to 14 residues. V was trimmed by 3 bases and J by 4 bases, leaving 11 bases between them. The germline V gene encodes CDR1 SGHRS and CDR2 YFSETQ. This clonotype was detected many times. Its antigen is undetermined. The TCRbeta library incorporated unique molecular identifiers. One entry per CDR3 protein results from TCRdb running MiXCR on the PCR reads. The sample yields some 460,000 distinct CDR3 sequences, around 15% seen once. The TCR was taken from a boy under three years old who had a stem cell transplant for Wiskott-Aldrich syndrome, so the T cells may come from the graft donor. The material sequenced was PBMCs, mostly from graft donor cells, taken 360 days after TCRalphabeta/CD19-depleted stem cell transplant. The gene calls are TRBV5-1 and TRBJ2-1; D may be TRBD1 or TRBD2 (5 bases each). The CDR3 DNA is TGCGCCAGCAGCTCCGGGACCCCGTACAATGAGCAGTTCTTC. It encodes CASSSGTPYNEQFF.